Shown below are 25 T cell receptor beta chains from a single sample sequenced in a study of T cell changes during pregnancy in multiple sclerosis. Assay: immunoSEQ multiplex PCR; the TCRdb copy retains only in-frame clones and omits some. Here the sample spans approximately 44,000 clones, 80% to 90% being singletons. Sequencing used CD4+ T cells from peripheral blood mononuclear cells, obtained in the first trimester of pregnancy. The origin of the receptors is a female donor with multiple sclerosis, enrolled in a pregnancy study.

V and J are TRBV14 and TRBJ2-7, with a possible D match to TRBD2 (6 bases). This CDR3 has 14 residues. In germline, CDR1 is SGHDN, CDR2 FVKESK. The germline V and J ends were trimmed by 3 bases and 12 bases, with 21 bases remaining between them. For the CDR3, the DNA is TGTGCCAGCAGCCAGATATGGGGGGAGTCGGTTATGTACTTC. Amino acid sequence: CASSQIWGESVMYF.

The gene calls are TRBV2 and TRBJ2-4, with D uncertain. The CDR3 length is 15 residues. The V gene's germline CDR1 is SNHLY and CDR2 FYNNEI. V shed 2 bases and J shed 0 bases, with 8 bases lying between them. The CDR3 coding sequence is TGTGCCAGCAGTGAACAGATAATAGCCAAAAACATTCAGTACTTC. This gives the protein CASSEQIIAKNIQYF.

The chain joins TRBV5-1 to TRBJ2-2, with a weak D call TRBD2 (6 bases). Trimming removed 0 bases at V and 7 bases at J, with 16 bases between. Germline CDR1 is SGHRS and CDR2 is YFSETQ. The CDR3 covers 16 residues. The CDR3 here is CASSLVAGSTIGELFF. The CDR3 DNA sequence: TGCGCCAGCAGCTTGGTTGCGGGATCAACAATCGGGGAGCTGTTTTTT.

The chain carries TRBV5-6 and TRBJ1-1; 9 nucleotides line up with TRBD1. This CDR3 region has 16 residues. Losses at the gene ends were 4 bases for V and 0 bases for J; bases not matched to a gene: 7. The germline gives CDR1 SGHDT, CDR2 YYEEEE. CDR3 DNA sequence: TGTGCCAGCAGCAACCCCCGGGACAGGGTGAACACTGAAGCTTTCTTT. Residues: CASSNPRDRVNTEAFF.

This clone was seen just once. The CDR3 DNA is TGTGCCAGCAGCCTTCCACAGGGCCGCCAAGAGACCCAGTACTTC. Its protein is CASSLPQGRQETQYF. V and J are TRBV7-9 and TRBJ2-5; D may be TRBD1 (6 bases). The CDR3 has 15 residues. The ends were cut back, 5 bases at V and 1 base at J, with 14 bases in the middle. Germline assignment: CDR1 SEHNR and CDR2 FQNEAQ (reference sequence). Supplemented by reference TRBV7-9 and TRBJ2-5, the full variable domain reads DTGVSQNPRHKITKRGQNVTFRCDPISEHNRLYWYRQTLGQGPEFLTYFQNEAQLEKSRLLSDRFSAERPKGSFSTLEIQRTEQGDSAMYLCASSLPQGRQETQYFGPGTRLLVL.

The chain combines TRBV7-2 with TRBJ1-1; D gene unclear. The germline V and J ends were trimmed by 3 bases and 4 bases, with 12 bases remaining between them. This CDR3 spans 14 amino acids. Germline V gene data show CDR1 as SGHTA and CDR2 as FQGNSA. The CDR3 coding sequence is TGTGCCAGCAGCTTCGGGGATCGGGGCACTGAAGCTTTCTTT. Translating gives CASSFGDRGTEAFF. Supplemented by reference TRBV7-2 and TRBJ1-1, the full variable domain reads GAGVSQSPSNKVTEKGKDVELRCDPISGHTALYWYRQSLGQGLEFLIYFQGNSAPDKSGLPSDRFSAERTGGSVSTLTIQRTQQEDSAVYLCASSFGDRGTEAFFGQGTRLTVV.

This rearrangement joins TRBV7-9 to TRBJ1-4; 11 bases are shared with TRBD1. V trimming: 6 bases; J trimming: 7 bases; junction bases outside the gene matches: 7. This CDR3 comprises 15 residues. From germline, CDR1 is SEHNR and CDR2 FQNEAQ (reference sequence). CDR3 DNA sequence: TGTGCCAGCAGTCCTACCGGGACAGGGGGTGAAAAACTGTTTTTT. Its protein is CASSPTGTGGEKLFF.

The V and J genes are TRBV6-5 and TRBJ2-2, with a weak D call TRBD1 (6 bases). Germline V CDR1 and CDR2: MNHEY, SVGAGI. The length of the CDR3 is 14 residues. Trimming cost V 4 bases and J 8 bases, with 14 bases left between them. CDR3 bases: TGTGCCAGCAGTTGGCAACAGGGCAGTGGGGAGCTGTTTTTT. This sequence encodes CASSWQQGSGELFF.

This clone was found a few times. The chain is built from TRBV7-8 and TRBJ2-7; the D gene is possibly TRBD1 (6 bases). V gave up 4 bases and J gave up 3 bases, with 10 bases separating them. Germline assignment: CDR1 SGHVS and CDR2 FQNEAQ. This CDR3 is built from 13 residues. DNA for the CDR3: TGTGCCAGCAGCTGGGACACTCTCTACGAGCAGTACTTC. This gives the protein CASSWDTLYEQYF.

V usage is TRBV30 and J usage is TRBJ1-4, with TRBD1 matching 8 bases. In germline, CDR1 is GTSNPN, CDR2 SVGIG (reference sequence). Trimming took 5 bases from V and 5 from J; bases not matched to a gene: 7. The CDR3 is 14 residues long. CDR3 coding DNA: TGTGCCTGGGCCCACAACAGGGGGAATGAAAAACTGTTTTTT. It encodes CAWAHNRGNEKLFF.

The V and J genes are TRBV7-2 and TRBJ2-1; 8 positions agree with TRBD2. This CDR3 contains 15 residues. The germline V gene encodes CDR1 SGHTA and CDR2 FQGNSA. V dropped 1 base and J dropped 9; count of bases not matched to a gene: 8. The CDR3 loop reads CASSLDGRALGEQFF. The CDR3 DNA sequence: TGTGCCAGCAGCTTAGACGGGAGGGCCCTCGGTGAGCAGTTCTTC.

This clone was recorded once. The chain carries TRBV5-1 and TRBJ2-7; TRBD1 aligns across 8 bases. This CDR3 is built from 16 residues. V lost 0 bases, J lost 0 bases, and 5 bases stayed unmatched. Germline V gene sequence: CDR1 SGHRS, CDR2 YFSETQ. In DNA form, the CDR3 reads TGCGCCAGCAGCTTGGCGGGACAGGAATCCTCCTACGAGCAGTACTTC. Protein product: CASSLAGQESSYEQYF.

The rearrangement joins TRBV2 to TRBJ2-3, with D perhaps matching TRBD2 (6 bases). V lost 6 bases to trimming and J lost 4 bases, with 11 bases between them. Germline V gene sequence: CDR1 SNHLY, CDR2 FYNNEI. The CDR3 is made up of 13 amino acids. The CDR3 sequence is CASRGLGSDTQYF. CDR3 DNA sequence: TGTGCCAGCAGGGGACTCGGATCAGATACGCAGTATTTT.

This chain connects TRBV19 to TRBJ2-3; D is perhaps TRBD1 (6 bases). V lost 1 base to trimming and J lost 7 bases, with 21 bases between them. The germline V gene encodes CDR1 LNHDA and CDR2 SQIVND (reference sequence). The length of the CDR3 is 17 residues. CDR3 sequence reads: CASSIAQGRGLLNTQYF. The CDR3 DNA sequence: TGTGCCAGTAGTATAGCCCAAGGCAGGGGTTTACTAAATACGCAGTATTTT.

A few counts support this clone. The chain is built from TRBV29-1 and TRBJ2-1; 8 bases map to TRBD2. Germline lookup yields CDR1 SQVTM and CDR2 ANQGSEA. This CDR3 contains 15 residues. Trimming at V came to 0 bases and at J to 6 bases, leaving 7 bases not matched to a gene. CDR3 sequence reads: CSVEDNPGTSNEQFF. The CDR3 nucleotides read TGCAGCGTTGAAGATAATCCCGGGACTAGCAATGAGCAGTTCTTC.

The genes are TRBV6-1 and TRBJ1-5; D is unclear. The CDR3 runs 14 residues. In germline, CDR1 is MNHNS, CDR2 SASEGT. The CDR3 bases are TGTGCTGGCGGCTCCGTGACCCGTGAAGGGCCCCAGCATTTT. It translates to CAGGSVTREGPQHF.

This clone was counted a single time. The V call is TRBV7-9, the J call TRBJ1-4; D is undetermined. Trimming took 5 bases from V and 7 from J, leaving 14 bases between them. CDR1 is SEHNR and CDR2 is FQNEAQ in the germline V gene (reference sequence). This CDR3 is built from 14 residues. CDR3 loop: CASSRGGRAEKLFF. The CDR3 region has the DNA TGTGCCAGCAGCCGCGGTGGGAGGGCTGAAAAACTGTTTTTT. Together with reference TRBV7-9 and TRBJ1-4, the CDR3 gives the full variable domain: DTGVSQNPRHKITKRGQNVTFRCDPISEHNRLYWYRQTLGQGPEFLTYFQNEAQLEKSRLLSDRFSAERPKGSFSTLEIQRTEQGDSAMYLCASSRGGRAEKLFFGSGTQLSVL.

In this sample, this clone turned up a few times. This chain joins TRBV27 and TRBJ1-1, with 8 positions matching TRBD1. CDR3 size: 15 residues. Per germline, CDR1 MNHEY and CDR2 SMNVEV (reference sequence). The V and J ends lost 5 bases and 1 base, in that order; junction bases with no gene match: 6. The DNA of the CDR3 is TGTGCCAGCAGTGGGACAGGCCACTCGAACACTGAAGCTTTCTTT. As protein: CASSGTGHSNTEAFF.

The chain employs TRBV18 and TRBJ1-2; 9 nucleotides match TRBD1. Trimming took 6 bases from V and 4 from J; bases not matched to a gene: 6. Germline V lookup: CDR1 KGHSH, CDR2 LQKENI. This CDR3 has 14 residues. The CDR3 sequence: CASSPGQGSYGYTF. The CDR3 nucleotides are TGTGCCAGCTCGCCGGGACAGGGTAGCTATGGCTACACCTTC.

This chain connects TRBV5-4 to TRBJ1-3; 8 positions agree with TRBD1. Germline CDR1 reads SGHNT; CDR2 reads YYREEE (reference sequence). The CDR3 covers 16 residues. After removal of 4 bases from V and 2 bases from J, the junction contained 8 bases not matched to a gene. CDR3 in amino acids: CASSRGQGRTGNTIYF. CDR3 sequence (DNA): TGTGCCAGCAGCCGTGGACAGGGTCGAACTGGAAACACCATATATTTT.

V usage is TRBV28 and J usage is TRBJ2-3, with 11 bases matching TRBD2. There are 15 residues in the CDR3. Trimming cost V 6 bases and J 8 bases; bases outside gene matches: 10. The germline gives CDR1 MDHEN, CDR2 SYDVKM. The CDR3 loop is CASSRNSGRASTQYF. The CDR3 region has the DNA TGTGCCAGCAGCCGAAATAGCGGGAGGGCCTCTACGCAGTATTTT. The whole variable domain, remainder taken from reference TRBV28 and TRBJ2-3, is DVKVTQSSRYLVKRTGEKVFLECVQDMDHENMFWYRQDPGLGLRLIYFSYDVKMKEKGDIPEGYSVSREKKERFSLILESASTNQTSMYLCASSRNSGRASTQYFGPGTRLTVL.

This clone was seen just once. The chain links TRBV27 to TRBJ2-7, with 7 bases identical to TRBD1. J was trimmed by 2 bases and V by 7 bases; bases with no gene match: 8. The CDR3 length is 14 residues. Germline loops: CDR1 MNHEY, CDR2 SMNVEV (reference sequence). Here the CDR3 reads CASKSLGQAYEQYF. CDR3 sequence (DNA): TGTGCCAGCAAATCTCTCGGACAGGCCTACGAGCAGTACTTC.

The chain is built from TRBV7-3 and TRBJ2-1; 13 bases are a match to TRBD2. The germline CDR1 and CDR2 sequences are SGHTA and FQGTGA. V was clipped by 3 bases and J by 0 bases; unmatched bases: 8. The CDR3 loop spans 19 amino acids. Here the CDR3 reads CASSFERLAGGSSYNEQFF. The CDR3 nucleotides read TGTGCCAGCAGCTTTGAGCGACTAGCGGGAGGCAGCTCCTACAATGAGCAGTTCTTC. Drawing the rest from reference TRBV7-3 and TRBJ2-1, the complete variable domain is GAGVSQTPSNKVTEKGKYVELRCDPISGHTALYWYRQSLGQGPEFLIYFQGTGAADDSGLPNDRFFAVRPEGSVSTLKIQRTERGDSAVYLCASSFERLAGGSSYNEQFFGPGTRLTVL.

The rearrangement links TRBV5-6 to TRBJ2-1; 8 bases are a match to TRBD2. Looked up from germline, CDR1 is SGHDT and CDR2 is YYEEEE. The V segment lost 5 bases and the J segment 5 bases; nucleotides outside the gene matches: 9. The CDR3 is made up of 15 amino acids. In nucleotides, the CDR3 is TGTGCCAGCAGTCGTCGGGAGGGCCTTCACAATGAGCAGTTCTTC. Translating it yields CASSRREGLHNEQFF. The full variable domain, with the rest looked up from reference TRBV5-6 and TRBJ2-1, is DAGVTQSPTHLIKTRGQQVTLRCSPKSGHDTVSWYQQALGQGPQFIFQYYEEEERQRGNFPDRFSGHQFPNYSSELNVNALLLGDSALYLCASSRREGLHNEQFFGPGTRLTVL.

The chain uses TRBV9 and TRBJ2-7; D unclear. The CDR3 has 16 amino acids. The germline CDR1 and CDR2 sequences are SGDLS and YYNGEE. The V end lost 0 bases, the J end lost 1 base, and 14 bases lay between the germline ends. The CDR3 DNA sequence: TGTGCCAGCAGCGTAGAATTGAGAGCGCAGTCCTACGAGCAGTACTTC. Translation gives CASSVELRAQSYEQYF.